What follows is one T cell receptor beta chain and its context. This clonotype has a count of ten or more. What this receptor recognizes is not known. It has no much larger one-base neighbor in the sample; base qualities were not kept. Synthesis of TCR cDNA relied on 5'RACE template switching, a step that introduced a universal primer site along with unique molecular identifiers. cDNA synthesis was primed from both the TCR alpha and TCR beta constant segments. Libraries were amplified in two PCR steps, with sample barcodes and sequencing adapters added in the second step. Libraries were sequenced on Illumina HiSeq 2500 (2x100 bp) or NovaSeq (2x150 bp). The paper's data handling went like this. Reads were demultiplexed and collapsed into UMI consensus sequences with MIGEC, and V(D)J alignment was performed with MiXCR. Vaccine-responding clonotypes were identified with edgeR using replicate PBMC samples, with FDR below 0.01 and a log2 fold change above 5 up to day 15 being required. CD4 or CD8 identity was assigned to each bulk clonotype according to whether the clonotype was present at higher abundance in the sequenced CD4 repertoire or the sequenced CD8 repertoire. TCRdb itself trimmed the public reads at Q25 with fastp, ran MiXCR and retained productive beta chains. Rows matching on CDR3 protein sequence are summarized as one entry with the most common DNA and genes. The V and J calls and clone size are TCRdb's, not the authors'. A total of more than 300,000 distinct CDR3 sequences appear in this sample, around 7.3% of them only once. Roughly a sixth of the sample is in the top ten clones.

This specimen belongs to a study of T cells after yellow fever vaccination (dated by TCRdb to 2018 to 2020). Regarding the complete study: The SMART-Seq v4 Ultra Low Input RNA kit was used to prepare libraries from fractions with low cell numbers. Two healthy male donors, one aged 18 to 30 and one aged 30 to 40 years, made up the cohort. To track T-cell clones before and after primary and booster YFV17D yellow fever vaccination, bulk TCR alpha and beta repertoires were sequenced longitudinally. Blood was drawn at multiple timepoints before and after primary and secondary immunization, with bulk PBMC replicates and cell subsets isolated. What the study reported, not specific to this receptor: Only a couple of donors were included in the study, so the extent to which the findings can be generalized is limited. A small share of clonotypes occurred in both CD4 and CD8 compartments, likely arising from convergent recombination. FACS-sorted repertoires could contain abundant contaminating clonotypes from the bulk population, so computational filtering was required. The secondary T-cell response was weaker than the primary response but faster, peaking on day 5 instead of day 15. Most clones expanded after primary vaccination were re-detected after the booster (just under 97% of CD4 and roughly 87% of CD8), suggesting broad memory maintenance.

The CDR1 and CDR2 encoded by the germline V gene are SGHTA and FQGNSA. From the cysteine up to the phenylalanine, the CDR3 has a length of 19 residues. Just the 57-base CDR3 DNA is kept, in frame starting at base 1. Clipping removes 1 base from V and 0 bases from J, with 9 as the unmatched junction base count. The meaning of the sample's treatment or condition label: live attenuated yellow fever vaccine strain. At every blood-draw timepoint, two biological replicates of bulk PBMCs were collected. A standard Ficoll-Paque protocol was used to isolate PBMCs from peripheral blood. RNA was extracted with TriZol from bulk PBMCs, CD4 and CD8 fractions, and dextramer-positive and dextramer-negative fractions.

This specimen consisted of PBMCs, obtained more than 40 days after the first yellow fever vaccination. The chain is made from TRBV7-2 and TRBJ2-3, and 11 junction bases match TRBD2. This clonotype originated in a man younger than 35 who received the YFV17D yellow fever vaccine. CDR3 protein: CASSLGLAGGPSSTDTQYF. The sequenced DNA: TGTGCCAGCAGCTTAGGGCTAGCGGGGGGCCCTTCTAGCACAGATACGCAGTATTTT.